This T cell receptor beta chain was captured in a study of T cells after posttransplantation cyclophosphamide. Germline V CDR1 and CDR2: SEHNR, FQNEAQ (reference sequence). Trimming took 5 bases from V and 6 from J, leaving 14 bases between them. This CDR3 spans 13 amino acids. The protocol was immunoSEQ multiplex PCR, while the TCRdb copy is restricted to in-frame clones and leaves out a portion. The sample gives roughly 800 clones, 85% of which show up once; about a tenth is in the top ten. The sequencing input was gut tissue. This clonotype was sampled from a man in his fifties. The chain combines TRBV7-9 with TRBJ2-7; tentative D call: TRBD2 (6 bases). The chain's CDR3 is CASSPEWTIEQYF. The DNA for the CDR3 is TGTGCCAGCAGCCCGGAATGGACTATCGAGCAGTACTTC.